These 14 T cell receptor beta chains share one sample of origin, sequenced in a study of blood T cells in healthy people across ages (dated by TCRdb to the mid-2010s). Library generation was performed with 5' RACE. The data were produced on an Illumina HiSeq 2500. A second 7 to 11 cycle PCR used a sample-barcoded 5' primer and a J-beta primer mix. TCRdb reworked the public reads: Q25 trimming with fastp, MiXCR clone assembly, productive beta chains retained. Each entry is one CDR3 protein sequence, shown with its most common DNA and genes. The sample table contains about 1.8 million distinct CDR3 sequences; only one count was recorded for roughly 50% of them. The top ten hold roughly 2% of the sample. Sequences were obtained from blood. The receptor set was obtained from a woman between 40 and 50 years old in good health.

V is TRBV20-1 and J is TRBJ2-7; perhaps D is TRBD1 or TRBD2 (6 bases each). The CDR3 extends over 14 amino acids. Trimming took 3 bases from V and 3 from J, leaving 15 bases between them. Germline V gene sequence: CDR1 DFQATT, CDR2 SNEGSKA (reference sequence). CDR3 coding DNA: TGCAGTGCTAGCCAAGGGGGGATGGACTACGAGCAGTACTTC. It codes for CSASQGGMDYEQYF.

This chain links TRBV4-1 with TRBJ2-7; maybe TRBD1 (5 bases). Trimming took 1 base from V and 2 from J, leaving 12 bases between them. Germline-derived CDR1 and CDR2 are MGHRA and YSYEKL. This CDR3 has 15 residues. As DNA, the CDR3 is TGCGCCAGCAGCCAAGTCCAGGGAATGGCCTACGAGCAGTACTTC. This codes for CASSQVQGMAYEQYF.

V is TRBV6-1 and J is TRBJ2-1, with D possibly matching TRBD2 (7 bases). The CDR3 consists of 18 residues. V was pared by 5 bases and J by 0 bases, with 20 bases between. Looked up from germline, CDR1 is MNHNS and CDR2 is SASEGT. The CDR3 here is CASSPKGRGAYSYNEQFF. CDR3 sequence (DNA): TGTGCCAGCAGTCCCAAGGGACGGGGGGCCTACTCCTACAATGAGCAGTTCTTC.

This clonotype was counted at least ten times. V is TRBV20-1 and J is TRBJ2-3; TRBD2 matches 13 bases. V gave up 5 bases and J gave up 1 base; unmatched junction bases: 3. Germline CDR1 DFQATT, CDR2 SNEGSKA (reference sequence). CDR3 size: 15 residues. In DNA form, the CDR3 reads TGCAGTGCTTCCGGGACTAGCGGGGGCACAGATACGCAGTATTTT. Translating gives CSASGTSGGTDTQYF.

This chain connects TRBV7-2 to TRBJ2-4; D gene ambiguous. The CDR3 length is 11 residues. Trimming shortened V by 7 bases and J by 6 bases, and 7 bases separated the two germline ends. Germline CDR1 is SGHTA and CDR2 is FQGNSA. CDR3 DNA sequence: TGTGCCAGCACGCTGGGAAACATTCAGTACTTC. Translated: CASTLGNIQYF.

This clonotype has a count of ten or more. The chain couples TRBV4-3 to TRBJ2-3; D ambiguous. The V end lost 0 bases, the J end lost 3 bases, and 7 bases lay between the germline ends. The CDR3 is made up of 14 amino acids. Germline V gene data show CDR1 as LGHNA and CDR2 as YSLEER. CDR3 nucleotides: TGCGCCAGCAGCCAAGATCTAGTAACAGATACGCAGTATTTT. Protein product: CASSQDLVTDTQYF.

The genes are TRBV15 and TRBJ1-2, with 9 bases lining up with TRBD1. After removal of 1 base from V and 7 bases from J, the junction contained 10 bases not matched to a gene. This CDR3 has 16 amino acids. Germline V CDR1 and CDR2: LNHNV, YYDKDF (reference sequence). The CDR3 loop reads CATSRGGGQGVAGYTF. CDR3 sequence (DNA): TGTGCCACCAGCAGAGGTGGGGGACAGGGAGTTGCTGGCTACACCTTC.

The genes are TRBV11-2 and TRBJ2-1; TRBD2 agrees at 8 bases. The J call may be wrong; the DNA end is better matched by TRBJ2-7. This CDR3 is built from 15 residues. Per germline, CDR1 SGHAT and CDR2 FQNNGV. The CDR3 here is CASSFQAGDLDEQYF. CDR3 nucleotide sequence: TGTGCCAGCAGCTTTCAAGCGGGGGATCTCGACGAGCAGTACTTC.

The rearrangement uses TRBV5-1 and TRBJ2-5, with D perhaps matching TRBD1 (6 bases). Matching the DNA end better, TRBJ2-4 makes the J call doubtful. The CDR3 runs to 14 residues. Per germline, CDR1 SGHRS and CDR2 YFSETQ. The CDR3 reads CASSLSGDLNIQYF. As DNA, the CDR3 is TGCGCCAGCAGCTTATCAGGGGACCTAAACATTCAGTACTTC.

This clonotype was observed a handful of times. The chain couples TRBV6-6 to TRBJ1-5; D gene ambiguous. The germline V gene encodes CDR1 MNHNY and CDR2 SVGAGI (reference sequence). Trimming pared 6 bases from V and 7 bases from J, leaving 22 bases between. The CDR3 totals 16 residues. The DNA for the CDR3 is TGTGCCAGCAGGGACTTGATTGGCGGTGACCGACAGCCCCAGCATTTT. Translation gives CASRDLIGGDRQPQHF.

This CDR3 is CASSHRTGPMNTEAFF. The CDR3 DNA is TGTGCCAGCAGTCATCGGACAGGGCCGATGAACACTGAAGCTTTCTTT. The chain combines TRBV6-5 with TRBJ1-1, with TRBD1 matching over 8 bases. V gave up 5 bases and J gave up 0 bases; unmatched junction bases: 8. This CDR3 comprises 16 residues. Germline V lookup: CDR1 MNHEY, CDR2 SVGAGI.

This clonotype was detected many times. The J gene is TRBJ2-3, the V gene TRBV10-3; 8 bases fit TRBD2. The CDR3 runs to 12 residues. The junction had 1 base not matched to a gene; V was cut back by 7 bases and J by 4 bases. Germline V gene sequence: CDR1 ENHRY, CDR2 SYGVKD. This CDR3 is CAIMTSADTQYF. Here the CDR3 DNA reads TGTGCCATCATGACTAGCGCAGATACGCAGTATTTT.

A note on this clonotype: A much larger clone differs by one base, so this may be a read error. The CDR3 reads CASSLPRDFYNEQFF. CDR3 nucleotides: TGTGCCAGCAGCCTTCCTAGGGACTTCTACAATGAGCAGTTCTTC. This chain joins TRBV7-2 and TRBJ2-1, with TRBD2 as a possible D gene (6 bases). Deletions cut 5 bases from V and 3 bases from J, with 14 bases between. The germline V gene encodes CDR1 SGHTA and CDR2 FQGNSA. The CDR3 consists of 15 residues.

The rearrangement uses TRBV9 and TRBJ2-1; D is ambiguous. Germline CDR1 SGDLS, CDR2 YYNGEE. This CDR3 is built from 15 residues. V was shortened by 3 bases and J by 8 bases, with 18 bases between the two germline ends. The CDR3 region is CASSEARVGFYEQFF. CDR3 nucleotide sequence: TGTGCCAGCAGCGAGGCACGGGTAGGGTTCTATGAGCAGTTCTTC.